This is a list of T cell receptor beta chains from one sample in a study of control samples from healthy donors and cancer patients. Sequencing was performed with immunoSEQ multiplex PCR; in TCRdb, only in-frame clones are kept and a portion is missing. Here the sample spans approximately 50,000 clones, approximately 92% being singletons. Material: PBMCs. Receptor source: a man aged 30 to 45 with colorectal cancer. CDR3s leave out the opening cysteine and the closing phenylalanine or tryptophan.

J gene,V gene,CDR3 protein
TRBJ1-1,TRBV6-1,ASSEGWQDTEAF
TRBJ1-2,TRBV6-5,ASRNTAGLGYT
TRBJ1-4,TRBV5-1,ASRTGGRTNEKLF
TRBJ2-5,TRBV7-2,ASSLEGPGETQY
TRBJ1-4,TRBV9,ASSVGAGPQVGEKLF
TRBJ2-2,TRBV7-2,ASSLRQGAYGELF
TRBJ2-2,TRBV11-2,ASSLGVVTGLF
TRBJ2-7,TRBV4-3,ASSQGRSSYEQY
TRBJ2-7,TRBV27,ASSLSEGITYEQY
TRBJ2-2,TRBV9,ASSVRDTGELF
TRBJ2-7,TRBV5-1,ASSSDRSYEQY
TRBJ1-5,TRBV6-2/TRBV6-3,ASSYSPGQAGNQPQH
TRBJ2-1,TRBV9,ATTPGSAGGYNEQF
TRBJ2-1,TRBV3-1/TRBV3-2,ASSRRGLSSYNEQF
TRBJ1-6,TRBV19,ASNFGGHSPLH
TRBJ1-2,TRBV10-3,AISEGQGASYGYT
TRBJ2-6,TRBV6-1,ASSGGTVSGANVLT
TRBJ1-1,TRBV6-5,ASSLSGGRTEAF
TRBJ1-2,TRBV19,ASSISGENYGYT
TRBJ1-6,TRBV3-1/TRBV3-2,ASSQDRNSPLH
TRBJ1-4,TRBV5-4,ASSFWGGDEKLF
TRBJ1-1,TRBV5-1,ASRGGQEAF
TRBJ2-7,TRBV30,AWSPKRGRGRHEQY
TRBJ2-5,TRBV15,ATSRGGGETQY
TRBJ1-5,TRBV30,AWSPQGQPQH
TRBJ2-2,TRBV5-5,ASSLSRAGGELF
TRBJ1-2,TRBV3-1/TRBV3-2,ASSQGLRGSYGYT
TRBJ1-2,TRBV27,ASSLGSGAGYT
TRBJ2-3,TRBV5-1,ASSPQRDTQY
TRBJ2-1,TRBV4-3,ASSQGWAGGYNEQF
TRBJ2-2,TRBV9,ASSVAGGGNTGELF
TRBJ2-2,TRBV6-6,ASTVAGANTGELF
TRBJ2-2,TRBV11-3,ASSSRVNTGELF
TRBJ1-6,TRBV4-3,ASSQSPRSYSPLH
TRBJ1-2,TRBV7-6,ASSLVPGLANYGYT
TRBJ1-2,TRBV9,ASSVAPNLGQGGHYGYT
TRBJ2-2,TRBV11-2,ASSSHRGRLVDTGELF